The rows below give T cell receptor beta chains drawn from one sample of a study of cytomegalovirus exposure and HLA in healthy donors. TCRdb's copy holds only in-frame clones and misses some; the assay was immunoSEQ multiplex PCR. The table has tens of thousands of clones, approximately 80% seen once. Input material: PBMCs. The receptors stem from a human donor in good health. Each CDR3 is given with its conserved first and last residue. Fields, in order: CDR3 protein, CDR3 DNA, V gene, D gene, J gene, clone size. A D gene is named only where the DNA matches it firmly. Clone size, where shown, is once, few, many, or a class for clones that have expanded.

CDR3aa: CASTLRTVHEQYF; CDR3nt: TGTGCCAGCACTCTAAGGACTGTCCACGAGCAGTACTTC; v_gene: TRBV6-1; d_gene: -; j_gene: TRBJ2-7; abundance: -
CDR3aa: CASSPQGVRYTF; CDR3nt: TGTGCCAGCAGTCCGCAAGGGGTTCGCTACACCTTC; v_gene: TRBV25-1; d_gene: -; j_gene: TRBJ1-2; abundance: -
CDR3aa: CASSLDLAAYEQYF; CDR3nt: TGCGCCAGCAGCTTGGACCTAGCGGCCTACGAGCAGTACTTC; v_gene: TRBV5-1; d_gene: TRBD2; j_gene: TRBJ2-7; abundance: once
CDR3aa: CASSLGTGNNSPLHF; CDR3nt: TGTGCCAGCAGCTTAGGGACAGGAAATAATTCACCCCTCCACTTT; v_gene: TRBV5-5; d_gene: TRBD1; j_gene: TRBJ1-6; abundance: few
CDR3aa: CASSLGGGAGEQFF; CDR3nt: TGTGCCAGCAGCTTAGGCGGGGGCGCTGGGGAGCAGTTCTTC; v_gene: TRBV7-2; d_gene: -; j_gene: TRBJ2-1; abundance: -
CDR3aa: CASSLGASTDTQYF; CDR3nt: TGCGCCAGCAGCTTGGGGGCTAGCACAGATACGCAGTATTTT; v_gene: TRBV5-1; d_gene: -; j_gene: TRBJ2-3; abundance: -
CDR3aa: CATSRGATSNQPQHF; CDR3nt: TGTGCCACCAGCAGAGGGGCAACGAGCAATCAGCCCCAGCATTTT; v_gene: TRBV15; d_gene: -; j_gene: TRBJ1-5; abundance: -
CDR3aa: CASGKTGSYEQYF; CDR3nt: TGTGCCAGCGGGAAGACAGGTTCCTACGAGCAGTACTTC; v_gene: TRBV6-5; d_gene: -; j_gene: TRBJ2-7; abundance: -
CDR3aa: CASSPDSVPNSPLHF; CDR3nt: TGTGCCAGCAGTCCTGACAGCGTCCCTAATTCACCCCTCCACTTT; v_gene: TRBV27; d_gene: -; j_gene: TRBJ1-6; abundance: -
CDR3aa: CASSHGKGPTNEKLFF; CDR3nt: TGTGCCAGCAGTCACGGGAAGGGCCCAACTAATGAAAAACTGTTTTTT; v_gene: TRBV2; d_gene: -; j_gene: TRBJ1-4; abundance: -
CDR3aa: CAWRRRGDHEQYF; CDR3nt: TGTGCCTGGCGCCGGAGGGGCGACCACGAGCAGTACTTC; v_gene: TRBV30; d_gene: -; j_gene: TRBJ2-7; abundance: -
CDR3aa: CATTIGGAYNSPLHF; CDR3nt: TGTGCCACCACCATCGGAGGGGCCTATAATTCACCCCTCCACTTT; v_gene: TRBV15; d_gene: -; j_gene: TRBJ1-6; abundance: -
CDR3aa: CASGRNYGYTF; CDR3nt: TGTGCCAGCGGTCGGAACTATGGCTACACCTTC; v_gene: TRBV5-8; d_gene: -; j_gene: TRBJ1-2; abundance: -
CDR3aa: CASSEGAGFTDTQYF; CDR3nt: TGTGCCAGCAGTGAAGGGGCGGGTTTCACAGATACGCAGTATTTT; v_gene: TRBV6-1; d_gene: -; j_gene: TRBJ2-3; abundance: -
CDR3aa: CASSVVVELETYEQYF; CDR3nt: TGTGCCAGCAGCGTAGTGGTAGAATTAGAGACCTACGAGCAGTACTTC; v_gene: TRBV9; d_gene: -; j_gene: TRBJ2-7; abundance: -
CDR3aa: CASSLDPGRTQETQYF; CDR3nt: TGTGCCAGCAGCTTAGACCCTGGGCGTACTCAAGAGACCCAGTACTTC; v_gene: TRBV7-2; d_gene: -; j_gene: TRBJ2-5; abundance: -
CDR3aa: CALRLDNTGELFF; CDR3nt: TGTGCCCTCCGACTTGACAACACCGGGGAGCTGTTTTTT; v_gene: TRBV30; d_gene: -; j_gene: TRBJ2-2; abundance: -
CDR3aa: CASSLAGTYSTDTQYF; CDR3nt: TGTGCCAGCAGCTTAGCCGGGACTTACAGCACAGATACGCAGTATTTT; v_gene: TRBV7-2; d_gene: -; j_gene: TRBJ2-3; abundance: -
CDR3aa: CASSATGGTEAFF; CDR3nt: TGTGCCAGCAGTGCTACAGGGGGCACTGAAGCTTTCTTT; v_gene: TRBV25-1; d_gene: TRBD1; j_gene: TRBJ1-1; abundance: -
CDR3aa: CASSYPSGGKNIQYF; CDR3nt: TGCGCCAGCAGCTATCCCTCGGGGGGGAAAAACATTCAGTACTTC; v_gene: TRBV4-1; d_gene: TRBD2; j_gene: TRBJ2-4; abundance: few
CDR3aa: CATSRDPGTEDGYPF; CDR3nt: TGTGCCACCAGCAGAGATCCCGGGACAGAAGATGGCTACCCCTTC; v_gene: TRBV15; d_gene: TRBD1; j_gene: TRBJ1-2; abundance: -
CDR3aa: CASSYTTLNYEQYF; CDR3nt: TGTGCCAGCAGCTATACTACCTTGAACTACGAGCAGTACTTC; v_gene: TRBV5-6; d_gene: -; j_gene: TRBJ2-7; abundance: -
CDR3aa: CASSSPPGQANSNQPQHF; CDR3nt: TGTGCCAGCAGCTCCCCCCCGGGACAGGCGAATAGCAATCAGCCCCAGCATTTT; v_gene: TRBV7-2; d_gene: TRBD1; j_gene: TRBJ1-5; abundance: -
CDR3aa: CASTRQGRFTGELFF; CDR3nt: TGTGCCAGCACCCGACAGGGGCGGTTCACCGGGGAGCTGTTTTTT; v_gene: TRBV6-5; d_gene: TRBD1; j_gene: TRBJ2-2; abundance: -
CDR3aa: CASSYGDSTNYGYTF; CDR3nt: TGTGCCAGCAGTTACGGGGACAGTACTAACTATGGCTACACCTTC; v_gene: TRBV6-6; d_gene: TRBD1; j_gene: TRBJ1-2; abundance: -
CDR3aa: CATQTSGDGYTF; CDR3nt: TGTGCCACACAGACCTCAGGGGACGGCTACACCTTC; v_gene: TRBV28; d_gene: -; j_gene: TRBJ1-2; abundance: -
CDR3aa: CASSQDISNKNYGYTF; CDR3nt: TGCGCCAGCAGCCAAGATATAAGTAACAAAAACTATGGCTACACCTTC; v_gene: TRBV4-3; d_gene: -; j_gene: TRBJ1-2; abundance: -
CDR3aa: CASSLERGNTEAFF; CDR3nt: TGCGCCAGCAGCTTGGAGAGAGGGAACACTGAAGCTTTCTTT; v_gene: TRBV5-1; d_gene: -; j_gene: TRBJ1-1; abundance: -
CDR3aa: CSAGGQGKGETQYF; CDR3nt: TGCAGCGCTGGTGGACAGGGTAAAGGAGAGACCCAGTACTTC; v_gene: TRBV29-1; d_gene: TRBD1; j_gene: TRBJ2-5; abundance: -
CDR3aa: CASSQGQGNEKLFF; CDR3nt: TGCGCCAGCAGCCAAGGACAGGGGAATGAAAAACTGTTTTTT; v_gene: TRBV4-3; d_gene: TRBD1; j_gene: TRBJ1-4; abundance: -
CDR3aa: CASSLARMPGLAGATWQYF; CDR3nt: TGTGCCAGCAGCTTAGCCCGAATGCCGGGACTAGCGGGGGCTACTTGGCAGTACTTC; v_gene: TRBV7-2; d_gene: TRBD2; j_gene: TRBJ2-7; abundance: -
CDR3aa: CASSSTDTQYF; CDR3nt: TGTGCCAGCAGCTCGACAGATACGCAGTATTTT; v_gene: TRBV7-9; d_gene: -; j_gene: TRBJ2-3; abundance: -
CDR3aa: CASSPNSGSQETQYF; CDR3nt: TGCGCCAGCAGCCCAAACTCGGGTAGCCAAGAGACCCAGTACTTC; v_gene: TRBV5-1; d_gene: -; j_gene: TRBJ2-5; abundance: -
CDR3aa: CASSEFGQGVEQYF; CDR3nt: TGCGCCAGCAGTGAGTTTGGACAGGGGGTCGAGCAGTACTTC; v_gene: TRBV10-2; d_gene: TRBD1; j_gene: TRBJ2-7; abundance: -
CDR3aa: CASSLLTGNTEAFF; CDR3nt: TGTGCCAGCAGCCTTTTGACGGGAAACACTGAAGCTTTCTTT; v_gene: TRBV9; d_gene: -; j_gene: TRBJ1-1; abundance: -